This T cell receptor (beta chain) is from a study of cytomegalovirus exposure and HLA in healthy donors (dated by TCRdb to the late 2010s). The study in broad terms: An earlier analysis of several hundred of the donors reported approximately 280 Gb of sequence data and 90 million to 120 million unique TCR beta sequences obtained from roughly 170 million T cells. An early release covering about 600 HLA-typed donors comprised approximately 300 gigabases of sequencing data and about 90 million unique TCR sequences. Of the 300 to 450 genotyped donors, less than 90% were placed in the genetic ancestry cluster associated with self-reported Caucasian donors. The study was designed to test whether signatures of past pathogen exposure could be identified by cataloging public T cell receptors. The T cell repertoires of around 670 subjects were profiled by immunosequencing and related to cytomegalovirus serostatus. A separate validation cohort of roughly 110 different subjects was used in addition to the roughly 640-subject first cohort. To predict cytomegalovirus infection status, the study brought together high-throughput TCR immunosequencing, statistical association of individual TCRs with disease status, and machine learning. A later analysis re-examined previously published TCR beta repertoires from 500 to 700 donors and added high-resolution HLA genotyping to investigate patterns of TCR occurrence. The later analysis used no new phenotypic data to find candidate immune exposures, relying instead on TCR beta sequences and their occurrence across donors. In an earlier analysis of more than 550 of the donors, high-throughput TCR beta sequencing was used to judge whether each TCR beta V gene segment behaved as functional or pseudogenic. Donor age, sex, ethnicity and CMV serostatus were collected together with the repertoire data. In a later genetic analysis, genome-wide SNP genotypes for about 55% of the roughly 700 donors were used, and that subset was treated as a discovery cohort. All discovery cohort repertoires had been generated using a single sequencing platform. Both class I and class II loci were covered by HLA typing, at four-digit resolution. Typing coverage differed by locus: A, B, C, DRB1 and DQB1 were typed in roughly 629-630 donors, DQA1 in 500 to 550, DPA1 in nearly 610, and DPB1 in 472. A handful of DR-DQ haplotypes were treated as single units for association and clustering because of strong linkage in the cohort. Among some 410 genotyped donors of the cohort, an average of about 240,000 unique TCR beta nucleotide sequences were sequenced per donor, 15% to 20% of them non-productive. Study-level results and caveats: In vitro tests confirmed that three of the cytomegalovirus-associated TCR beta chains recognize cytomegalovirus antigens. A later analysis found that TCR association rates varied across HLA loci, with DRB1 alleles showing the most associated TCRs and HLA-C alleles the fewest. In a later analysis, some 18,000 TCR beta sequences were associated with specific HLA alleles at a false discovery rate of 0.05. Immune exposure information for the cohort was limited to CMV serostatus. Because some donors lacked HLA typing at each locus, the association tests relied only on the typed subset. Over 15 rarely observed V segments, including chromosome 9 orphons, were excluded from the earlier analysis of about 610 of the donors because counts were too low. An association between a missense DCLRE1C variant and V-gene and J-gene trimming of TCR beta chains was found in a later genetic analysis and replicated in an independent cohort. In an earlier analysis of some 500 of the donors, most TCR beta V segments appeared in productive rearrangements about 87% or about 30% of the time, broadly matching IMGT annotations. In the study, around 160 TCR beta chains were listed as associated with cytomegalovirus. A later genetic analysis reported fewer N-insertions in productive TCRs among donors in an Asian-associated ancestry cluster than the roughly 700-donor mean. The authors suggested that the approach could potentially be extended to other disease states and immunological phenotypes. A group of highly shared sequence variants was considered likely to be a technical artifact of the sequencing pipeline. Assigning TCR associations to individual alleles was difficult when HLA alleles, especially DR and DQ, strongly co-occurred. A further reported finding was that TCR beta sequences accurately predicted the HLA-A and HLA-B alleles for most subjects in the first cohort. Some IMGT-functional V segments, including TRBV6-2 and TRBV6-3, could not be told apart with the 87-base-pair reads, so those segments were excluded. The classifier was reported to diagnose cytomegalovirus status with high specificity and sensitivity in both the original cohort and the validation cohort. A later analysis found that most CMV-associated TCR beta chains appeared HLA-restricted, with HLA associations seemingly driven largely by CMV exposure. Roughly uniform sequencing depth across donors was assumed in presence/absence analyses, although this assumption may not hold. The cohort was sequenced for TCR beta chains only, and without alpha or paired-chain data the features that could be detected were limited. Correlated functional status among segregating V segments might be attributable to linkage disequilibrium, but an unknown experimental factor could not be ruled out. Compared with equally common non-associated chains, HLA-associated TCR beta chains in a later analysis were more clonally expanded and had lower generation probabilities. Most TCR sequences were seen in very few donors, while some public TCRs were found in many individuals. According to a later analysis, parvovirus B19, influenza, CMV and Epstein-Barr virus appeared linked to several top co-occurrence clusters.

Libraries were prepared through the immunoSEQ multiplex PCR assay. The multiplex PCR relied on a mix of 60 forward primers for TCR Vbeta segments and 13 reverse primers for TCR Jbeta segments. A multiplex PCR assay on genomic DNA amplified the CDR3 region of rearranged TCR beta genes. Amplified TCR beta libraries were sequenced as 87-base-pair reads on the Illumina HiSeq System. The source study handled its data this way. A later analysis tallied about 77 million unique TCR beta chains across the 640 or so repertoires, and 10 million to 11 million of those chains were shared by two or more donors. A nearest-neighbor algorithm error-corrected the raw reads and collapsed the reads into unique sequences, merging closely related sequences to remove PCR and sequencing errors. CDR3 sequences were aligned to IMGT reference sequences to assign V, D and J gene segments. For a sequence to be retained, a match of at least six nucleotides was required to both a V gene segment and a J gene segment. A rearrangement counted as productive if the CDR3 had no stop codons and remained in frame with V and J, and every other rearrangement counted as non-productive. CDR3 was defined by IMGT convention, running from the second conserved V-encoded cysteine to the conserved J-encoded phenylalanine. Sequences without an unambiguous match to a single V gene segment were excluded from the earlier analysis of approximately 560 of the donors. An earlier analysis of around 600 of the donors classified V segments as functional when productive rearrangements were above 56.7% and as segregating when the standard deviation between donors was above 5%. To diagnose cytomegalovirus status from the catalog of TCR beta chain sequences, a statistical classification framework was built. A later analysis assigned V and J genes by comparing TCR nucleotide sequences with IMGT/GENE-DB human TR gene sequences. A later analysis assigned CDR3 sequences and most-parsimonious VDJ recombination scenarios with the TCRdist pipeline. In a later analysis, each TCR beta chain was defined by its CDR3 amino acid sequence together with its V-gene family, and reads without a unique V-gene family were excluded. In a later analysis, 450 to 600 highly shared, low-generation-probability nucleotide sequences were removed to address suspected cross-contamination and a sequencing artifact. For each public chain, a later analysis derived a clonal expansion index from normalized ranks of inferred template counts within each repertoire. In a later analysis, generation probabilities were computed with a VDJ recombination model fitted to out-of-frame rearrangements, and the resulting probabilities were checked against IGoR. Hypergeometric tests were used in a later analysis to score TCR-TCR, TCR-HLA and TCR-CMV co-occurrence, with a repertoire-size bias correction applied to the TCR pairs. To estimate false discovery rates, a later analysis permuted the HLA or CMV assignments 20 times. A later analysis grouped co-occurring TCRs with DBSCAN, adding TCRdist sequence similarity when clustering within HLA-allele-positive subsets. For co-occurrence clustering, repertoires with fewer than 30,000 or more than 120,000 public chains were excluded, along with 5 or 6 repertoires with anomalous nucleotide sharing. TCRdb took over this immuneACCESS table, retaining in-frame rearrangements with V and J assigned. Such tables are incomplete; in checked studies, under half of the missing clones stem from an unresolved V gene, and the remainder is unexplained. From that table come the V and J calls and clone size; the DNA was used to work out D and trimming. Counted in this sample were 95,000 to 150,000 clones; 75% to 90% of them appeared once. Approximately 20% of the sample rests with the top ten.

In total, approximately 690 healthy bone marrow donors made up the cohort. At the time of sampling, all cohort members were nominally healthy, though unrecorded immune exposures were likely present. The donor tested CMV seropositive, placing the donor among the 250 to 300 seropositive members of the cohort. A peripheral blood sample was provided by each donor, and peripheral blood mononuclear cells were used for TCR beta sequencing. Genomic DNA was extracted from the blood cell samples with the Qiagen DNeasy Blood Extraction Kit. In the case of this clone: Its specific antigen is unknown. No quality values exist for individual bases; no much larger clone is one base distant.

The CDR3 numbers 12 residues from cysteine through phenylalanine. The only DNA kept is the CDR3, 36 bases in frame from the first base. CDR1 is given as SNHLY and CDR2 as FYNNEI, both from the germline V gene. A distance of 6 bases separates the germline ends of V and J, which lose 6 bases and 0 bases respectively. The sequenced material came from PBMCs. The source of this sequence is a man between 18 and 29 years old in good health and CMV-seropositive. The chain couples TRBV2 to TRBJ2-7; the D gene cannot be resolved reliably. The CDR3 protein: CASRGGSYEQYF. At the DNA level, the sequence is TGTGCCAGCAGAGGCGGCTCCTACGAGCAGTACTTC.